This T cell receptor (beta chain) was profiled in a study of regulatory T cells in long-lasting Graves disease. As for time point: persistent/refractory GD, antithyroid drugs over 5 years with positive TRAb. RNA from PBMCs was the source of the TCR library. Germline CDR1 SGHRS, CDR2 YFSETQ. CDR3 length equals 14 residues. Trimming cost V 4 bases and J 4 bases; bases outside gene matches: 5. TCR beta libraries were built with iRepertoire HTBI primers and Arm-PCR of CDR3 regions. TCRdb re-called the multiplex PCR reads with MiXCR, one entry per CDR3 protein. This table has over 450,000 distinct CDR3 sequences, roughly 21% appearing once.

This sample comprised peripheral blood mononuclear cells (PBMCs), obtained when the disease was refractory, from a patient treated with antithyroid drugs. This TCR was recovered from a female donor with Graves disease. V is TRBV5-1 and J is TRBJ1-3; 7 nucleotides line up with TRBD1. The CDR3 reads CASSPGQEGNTIYF. Written as DNA, the CDR3 is TGCGCCAGCAGCCCCGGACAGGAAGGAAACACCATATATTTT.